The 20 T cell receptor beta chains listed next were all sequenced from one sample in a study of shared clonotypes between healthy human individuals. Clones were read by immunoSEQ multiplex PCR, and TCRdb kept only the in-frame ones, dropping some. The sample lists about 580,000 clones, roughly 98% occurring once. CD45RO-negative, CCR7-positively selected cells formed the naive CD8 fraction, excluding terminally differentiated effector memory CD45RA+ cells. The specimen was naive CD8+ T cells sorted from blood. All receptors come from a man aged 25-45 years in good health.

The J gene is TRBJ1-5, the V gene TRBV5-6; 10 nucleotides line up with TRBD1. The CDR3 spans 14 residues. CDR1 is SGHDT and CDR2 is YYEEEE in the germline V gene. V shed 4 bases, J shed 6 bases, and the junction held 4 bases outside the gene matches. The CDR3 loop is CASSHGQGVQPQHF. CDR3 DNA: TGTGCCAGCAGCCACGGACAGGGGGTTCAGCCCCAGCATTTT.

V usage is TRBV19 and J usage is TRBJ2-1, with TRBD2 matching 9 bases. Germline V gene sequence: CDR1 LNHDA, CDR2 SQIVND (reference sequence). This CDR3 has 15 amino acids. V gave up 7 bases and J gave up 4 bases; unmatched junction bases: 8. The DNA for the CDR3 is TGTGCCAGTATGAAGGCTAGCGGGACTTACAATGAGCAGTTCTTC. Translated, it gives CASMKASGTYNEQFF.

This chain uses TRBV21-1 with TRBJ2-3; no DNA check was done on the table's D call, TRBD2. TRBV21-1 has pseudogene status. The CDR3 consists of 16 residues. CDR3: CASRRSGRVSTDTQYF. The DNA for the CDR3 is TGTGCCAGCAGACGAAGCGGGAGGGTGAGCACAGATACGCAGTATTTT.

The chain joins TRBV6-5 to TRBJ2-7, with TRBD1 matching over 7 bases. This CDR3 spans 14 amino acids. V dropped 5 bases and J dropped 3; count of bases not matched to a gene: 7. Per the germline V gene, CDR1 is MNHEY and CDR2 is SVGAGI. The CDR3 sequence: CASSNGQVNYEQYF. The CDR3 region has the DNA TGTGCCAGCAGTAACGGACAGGTGAACTACGAGCAGTACTTC.

This chain joins TRBV27 and TRBJ1-1, with 8 bases aligning to TRBD1. Germline assignment: CDR1 MNHEY and CDR2 SMNVEV (reference sequence). The J segment lost 1 base and the V segment lost 2 bases, leaving 0 bases of the junction unmatched. This CDR3 has 14 amino acids. The CDR3 nucleotides are TGTGCCAGCAGTTTAGGGACAGGGAACACTGAAGCTTTCTTT. It yields the protein CASSLGTGNTEAFF.

V and J are TRBV7-9 and TRBJ1-2; no reliable D call. Germline lookup yields CDR1 SEHNR and CDR2 FQNEAQ (reference sequence). Deletions cut 2 bases from V and 3 bases from J, with 7 bases between. This CDR3 comprises 13 residues. This chain's CDR3 is CASSLRVDYGYTF. In DNA, the CDR3 is TGTGCCAGCAGCTTACGGGTAGACTATGGCTACACCTTC.

The V and J genes are TRBV15 and TRBJ2-3; 8 bases agree with TRBD2. The junction had 2 bases not matched to a gene; V was cut back by 5 bases and J by 4 bases. The germline gives CDR1 LNHNV, CDR2 YYDKDF (reference sequence). The CDR3 spans 13 residues. The CDR3 loop is CATSVLAADTQYF. CDR3 nucleotides: TGTGCCACCAGCGTACTAGCGGCAGATACGCAGTATTTT.

The chain has TRBV11-2 and TRBJ2-7; possibly TRBD2 for D (6 bases). The germline gives CDR1 SGHAT, CDR2 FQNNGV. V dropped 5 bases and J dropped 3 bases, with 14 bases sitting between them. The CDR3 consists of 14 residues. The CDR3 nucleotides are TGTGCCAGCAGCATAGGGACTGGGGGCTACGAGCAGTACTTC. Its translation is CASSIGTGGYEQYF.

As regards this clone: This specimen includes other DNA sequences encoding the same CDR3. This chain links TRBV9 with TRBJ1-3; no definite D call. Germline V gene sequence: CDR1 SGDLS, CDR2 YYNGEE. This CDR3 comprises 12 residues. With 3 bases removed from V and 0 bases from J, the gap between germline ends came to 1 base. The CDR3 loop is CASSGSGNTIYF. CDR3 DNA sequence: TGTGCCAGCAGCGGCTCTGGAAACACCATATATTTT.

The chain is built from TRBV28 and TRBJ2-1; D unclear. The CDR3 has 15 amino acids. Germline V gene data show CDR1 as MDHEN and CDR2 as SYDVKM. Trimming took off 5 bases at V and 0 bases at J, with 11 bases between the two ends. DNA of the CDR3: TGTGCCAGCAGTGACTCGACAAACTCCTACAATGAGCAGTTCTTC. This sequence encodes CASSDSTNSYNEQFF. Looking up the rest from reference TRBV28 and TRBJ2-1 gives the full variable domain: DVKVTQSSRYLVKRTGEKVFLECVQDMDHENMFWYRQDPGLGLRLIYFSYDVKMKEKGDIPEGYSVSREKKERFSLILESASTNQTSMYLCASSDSTNSYNEQFFGPGTRLTVL.

The V call is TRBV10-2, the J call TRBJ1-5, with no clear D. The CDR3 is made up of 15 amino acids. V lost 7 bases and J lost 4, with 17 bases in between. Germline V CDR1 and CDR2: WSHSY, SAAADI. Written as DNA, the CDR3 is TGCGCCAGCACCGATGTGGGAGGGCCGAATCAGCCCCAGCATTTT. Encoded protein: CASTDVGGPNQPQHF.

The chain combines TRBV7-9 with TRBJ1-2; 9 bases are shared with TRBD1. The germline V gene encodes CDR1 SEHNR and CDR2 FQNEAQ (reference sequence). V was clipped by 4 bases and J by 10 bases; unmatched bases: 7. The CDR3 totals 13 residues. CDR3 sequence reads: CASSSSRDRVYTF. CDR3 DNA: TGTGCCAGCAGCTCGTCCCGGGACAGGGTCTACACCTTC. The full variable domain, its missing parts supplied by reference TRBV7-9 and TRBJ1-2, is DTGVSQNPRHKITKRGQNVTFRCDPISEHNRLYWYRQTLGQGPEFLTYFQNEAQLEKSRLLSDRFSAERPKGSFSTLEIQRTEQGDSAMYLCASSSSRDRVYTFGSGTRLTVV.

V gene TRBV7-2 combines with J gene TRBJ2-1, with 7 nucleotides matching TRBD2. From germline, CDR1 is SGHTA and CDR2 FQGNSA. The CDR3 runs 13 residues. V shed 4 bases and J 15 bases; nucleotides not matched to a gene: 12. CDR3 sequence (DNA): TGTGCCAGCAGCTCACGAAGCGGGACCTTCCCGTTCTTC. Its translation is CASSSRSGTFPFF.

The chain combines TRBV11-1 with TRBJ2-1; 7 nucleotides agree with TRBD1. This CDR3 has 12 residues. Germline loops: CDR1 SGHAT, CDR2 FQDESV (reference sequence). The V segment lost 10 bases and the J segment 8 bases; nucleotides outside the gene matches: 8. The CDR3 spells CAIQGVGDEQFF. CDR3 sequence (DNA): TGTGCCATCCAGGGGGTAGGCGATGAGCAGTTCTTC.

The V call is TRBV7-9, the J call TRBJ2-7, with D uncertain. Germline assignment: CDR1 SEHNR and CDR2 FQNEAQ (reference sequence). CDR3 length equals 15 residues. Trimming pared 5 bases from V and 3 bases from J, leaving 17 bases between. Here the CDR3 reads CASSLLGTGGYEQYF. In DNA, the CDR3 is TGTGCCAGCAGCCTTCTAGGAACTGGTGGCTACGAGCAGTACTTC.

V gene TRBV4-3 combines with J gene TRBJ2-1, with 8 bases identical to TRBD2. Losses at the gene ends were 1 base for V and 5 bases for J; bases not matched to a gene: 13. CDR1 LGHNA and CDR2 YSLEER come from the germline V gene. The length of the CDR3 is 18 residues. The CDR3 DNA follows: TGCGCCAGCAGCCAAGTCAACAAGGGACTAGGAAGAAACAATGAGCAGTTCTTC. As protein: CASSQVNKGLGRNNEQFF.

The chain employs TRBV4-3 and TRBJ2-3; D unresolved. Trimming took 1 base from V and 0 from J, leaving 8 bases between them. Per germline, CDR1 LGHNA and CDR2 YSLEER. This CDR3 region has 15 residues. The chain's CDR3 is CASSQGVGSTDTQYF. The CDR3 DNA is TGCGCCAGCAGCCAAGGTGTCGGCAGCACAGATACGCAGTATTTT.

The chain carries TRBV29-1 and TRBJ1-2; no clear D. There are 12 residues in the CDR3. The V and J ends lost 5 bases and 3 bases respectively, with 10 bases between them. In germline, CDR1 is SQVTM, CDR2 ANQGSEA. The CDR3 nucleotides read TGCAGCGTTTCTGGGGAGTACTATGGCTACACCTTC. It codes for CSVSGEYYGYTF.

This chain uses TRBV7-9 with TRBJ2-3; 9 bases agree with TRBD2. This CDR3 spans 16 amino acids. Germline V gene data show CDR1 as SEHNR and CDR2 as FQNEAQ (reference sequence). Unmatched junction bases numbered 8, after V lost 5 bases and J lost 2 bases. The CDR3 sequence: CASSPRGTSLTDTQYF. CDR3 in DNA: TGTGCCAGCAGCCCCCGGGGGACTAGCCTCACAGATACGCAGTATTTT.

The rearrangement uses TRBV27 and TRBJ2-7, with D perhaps TRBD1 or TRBD2 (5 bases each). The V end was cut by 2 bases, the J end by 4 bases, with 15 bases between. CDR1 is MNHEY, CDR2 SMNVEV, per germline (reference sequence). The CDR3 spans 15 residues. The CDR3 DNA reads TGTGCCAGCAGTTTAGAGCTGGCAGGGAGTTACGAGCAGTACTTC. Its translation is CASSLELAGSYEQYF.